The rows below give T cell receptor beta chains drawn from one sample of a study of T-cell reconstitution after alpha-beta-depleted transplantation in children. MiXCR, applied by TCRdb to the PCR reads, yields one record per CDR3 protein. The sample has some 200,000 distinct CDR3 sequences, about 14% seen once; the top ten hold under 15%. Sequenced here: PBMCs from the stem cell graft donor, sampled from the stem cell graft. All receptors come from a human donor who donated a stem cell graft to a child with acute lymphoblastic leukemia. Both conserved end residues are part of each CDR3. A D gene is named only where the DNA matches it firmly. Clone sizes are given selectively: once, few, many, or a class where the clone is expanded.

D gene,J gene,V gene,clone size,CDR3 protein,CDR3 DNA
-,TRBJ2-3,TRBV29-1,-,CSVPMWLGTDTQYF,TGCAGCGTTCCAATGTGGCTGGGGACAGATACGCAGTATTTT
-,TRBJ2-1,TRBV28,-,CASSPTDSSYNEQFF,TGTGCCAGCAGTCCCACTGACAGCTCCTACAATGAGCAGTTCTTC
-,TRBJ1-3,TRBV6-5,many,CASSYERPNGNTIYF,TGTGCCAGCAGTTATGAGAGGCCGAATGGAAACACCATATATTTT
-,TRBJ2-1,TRBV5-1,many,CASRLESYSNEQFF,TGCGCCAGCAGGCTAGAAAGTTATTCCAATGAGCAGTTCTTC
-,TRBJ1-1,TRBV7-9,once,CASSDDEAFF,TGTGCCAGCAGCGACGATGAAGCTTTCTTT
TRBD1,TRBJ2-7,TRBV5-8,many,CASSPGGYEQYF,TGTGCCAGCAGCCCAGGGGGTTACGAGCAGTACTTC
-,TRBJ1-1,TRBV27,few,CASSPTGIPPTEAFF,TGTGCCAGCAGTCCCACAGGGATCCCCCCCACTGAAGCTTTCTTT
-,TRBJ1-1,TRBV20-1,few,CSARDHMINTEAFF,TGCAGTGCCCGAGATCATATGATAAACACTGAAGCTTTCTTT
TRBD1,TRBJ2-6,TRBV5-1,many,CASSTLRQGSGANVLTF,TGCGCCAGCAGCACGCTCCGACAGGGGAGTGGGGCCAACGTCCTGACTTTC
-,TRBJ2-7,TRBV3-1,many,CASSKGQDDEQYF,TGTGCCAGCAGCAAAGGGCAAGACGACGAGCAGTACTTC
TRBD1,TRBJ1-2,TRBV6-5,many,CASSYSTGETGYGYTF,TGTGCCAGCAGTTACTCGACAGGGGAAACGGGGTATGGCTACACCTTC
-,TRBJ1-3,TRBV29-1,few,CSVIAGEDSGNTIYF,TGCAGCGTTATTGCAGGCGAAGACTCTGGAAACACCATATATTTT
-,TRBJ2-1,TRBV20-1,-,CSARTVDEQFF,TGCAGTGCTAGAACTGTGGATGAGCAGTTCTTC
TRBD2,TRBJ2-5,TRBV29-1,-,CTVAGSGSAETQYF,TGCACCGTAGCGGGTAGCGGGAGCGCGGAGACCCAGTACTTC
TRBD2,TRBJ2-1,TRBV10-1,many,CASRPSGDYNEQFF,TGCGCCAGCAGGCCTAGCGGGGATTACAATGAGCAGTTCTTC
-,TRBJ1-1,TRBV20-1,-,CSASRGLGEAFF,TGCAGTGCTAGTCGAGGGCTCGGGGAAGCTTTCTTT
-,TRBJ2-7,TRBV7-9,-,CASTSSTYEQYF,TGTGCCAGCACCTCTTCTACCTACGAGCAGTACTTC
-,TRBJ1-2,TRBV5-4,-,CASSLELRQANYGYTF,TGTGCCAGCAGCTTGGAGTTACGGCAGGCAAACTATGGCTACACCTTC
TRBD2,TRBJ2-1,TRBV10-3,many,CAISVQAGDDEQFF,TGTGCCATCAGTGTCCAAGCGGGAGACGATGAGCAGTTCTTC
TRBD1,TRBJ1-2,TRBV12-3/TRBV12-4,many,CASNNMDRGAGYTF,TGTGCCAGCAACAATATGGACAGGGGAGCTGGCTACACCTTC
TRBD2,TRBJ2-1,TRBV27,many,CASSPLAGGVYNEQFF,TGTGCCAGCAGTCCTTTAGCGGGAGGGGTCTACAATGAGCAGTTCTTC
-,TRBJ1-5,TRBV5-1,many,CASSLAGIGNQPQHF,TGCGCCAGCAGCTTGGCAGGGATAGGGAATCAGCCCCAGCATTTT
TRBD2,TRBJ2-4,TRBV5-1,few,CASSPDHSGLAGLWGAKNIQYF,TGCGCCAGCAGCCCGGATCATTCGGGACTAGCGGGCCTCTGGGGAGCCAAAAACATTCAGTACTTC
TRBD2,TRBJ2-3,TRBV6-1,few,CASSQLALGGTDTQYF,TGTGCCAGCAGTCAACTAGCCCTCGGGGGGACAGATACGCAGTATTTT
TRBD1,TRBJ1-1,TRBV6-5,many,CASGRGGTAKNTEAFF,TGTGCCAGCGGGAGAGGAGGGACAGCTAAAAACACTGAAGCTTTCTTT
TRBD2,TRBJ2-2,TRBV25-1,many,CASSEAGGANTGELFF,TGTGCCAGCAGTGAGGCGGGAGGGGCGAACACCGGGGAGCTGTTTTTT
-,TRBJ1-2,TRBV7-9,many,CASSDVTENYGYTF,TGTGCCAGCAGCGACGTGACAGAGAACTATGGCTACACCTTC
-,TRBJ2-7,TRBV7-9,-,CASSSEEMTGSYEQYF,TGTGCCAGCAGCTCCGAAGAGATGACGGGGTCCTACGAGCAGTACTTC
TRBD1,TRBJ2-7,TRBV29-1,-,CSVRLWTGEYEQYF,TGCAGCGTTCGCCTATGGACAGGGGAATACGAGCAGTACTTC
-,TRBJ1-2,TRBV7-9,many,CASSLGQGYTF,TGTGCCAGCAGCCTAGGACAGGGCTACACCTTC
-,TRBJ2-7,TRBV11-2,-,CASSLGMSYEQYF,TGTGCCAGCAGCCTTGGAATGTCCTACGAGCAGTACTTC
-,TRBJ2-7,TRBV20-1,few,CSATPGSPISYEQYF,TGCAGTGCTACTCCCGGGAGCCCCATTTCCTACGAGCAGTACTTC
TRBD1,TRBJ1-1,TRBV11-3,many,CASSRQGGYYEAFF,TGTGCCAGCAGTAGACAGGGAGGGTACTATGAAGCTTTCTTT
TRBD1,TRBJ1-3,TRBV7-8,many,CASRNRGSGNTIYF,TGTGCCAGCAGGAACAGGGGTTCCGGAAACACCATATATTTT
TRBD1,TRBJ2-5,TRBV12-3/TRBV12-4,many,CASGNRGLETQYF,TGTGCCAGCGGAAACAGGGGCCTGGAGACCCAGTACTTC
-,TRBJ2-2,TRBV25-1,many,CASSELSPTGELFF,TGTGCCAGCAGTGAATTGTCCCCAACCGGGGAGCTGTTTTTT
-,TRBJ2-1,TRBV12-3/TRBV12-4,many,CASRSRNEQFF,TGTGCCAGCAGGAGTCGGAATGAGCAGTTCTTC